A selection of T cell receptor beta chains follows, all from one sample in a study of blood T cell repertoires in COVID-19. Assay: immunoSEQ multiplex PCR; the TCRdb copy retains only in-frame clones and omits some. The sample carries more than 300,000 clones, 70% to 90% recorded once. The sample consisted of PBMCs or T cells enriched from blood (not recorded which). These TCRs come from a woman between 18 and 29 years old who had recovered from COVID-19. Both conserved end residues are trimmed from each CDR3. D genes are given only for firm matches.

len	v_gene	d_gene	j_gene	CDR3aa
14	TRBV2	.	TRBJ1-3	ASSEEGMISGNTIY
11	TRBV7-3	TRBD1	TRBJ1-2	ASSPTGGFGYT
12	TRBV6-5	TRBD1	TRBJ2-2	ASRTGGDTGELF
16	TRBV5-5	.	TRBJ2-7	ASSLEFWGGGVAAEQY
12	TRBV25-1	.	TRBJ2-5	ASNPPTGLETQY
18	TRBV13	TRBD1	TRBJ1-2	ASSPTDLAGDRDLVYGYT
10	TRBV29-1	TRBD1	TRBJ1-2	SVKAGGYGYT
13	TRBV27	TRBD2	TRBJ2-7	ASSLGTSGAYEQY
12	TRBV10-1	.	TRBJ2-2	ASSESRGSGELF
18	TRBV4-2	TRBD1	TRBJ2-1	ASRHHFGTGALSSYNEQF
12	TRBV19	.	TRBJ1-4	ASSKQRTNEKLF
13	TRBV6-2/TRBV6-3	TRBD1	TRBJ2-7	ASSTLGDSRYEQY
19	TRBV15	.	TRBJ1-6	ATSRELGSGALSSYNSPLH
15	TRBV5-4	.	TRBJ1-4	ASSATTGPSSGEKLF
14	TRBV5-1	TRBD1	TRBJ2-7	ASHQRDRAYSYEQY
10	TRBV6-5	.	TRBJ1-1	NTQGRNTEAF
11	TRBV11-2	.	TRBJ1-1	ASSLSENTEAF
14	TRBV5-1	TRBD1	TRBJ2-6	ASKRTGGAGANVLT
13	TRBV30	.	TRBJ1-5	AWSVPAYHNQPQH
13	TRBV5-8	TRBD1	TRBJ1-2	ASSSRDRVNYGYT
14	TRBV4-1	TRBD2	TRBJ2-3	ASSRGLAGHTDTQY
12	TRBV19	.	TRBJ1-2	ASSIVAPAGGYT
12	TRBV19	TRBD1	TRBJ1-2	ASSRGQDRYGYT
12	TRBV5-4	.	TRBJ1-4	ASSYASDGEKLF
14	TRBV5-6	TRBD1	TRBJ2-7	ASSFLDREPSYEQY
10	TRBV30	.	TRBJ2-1	AWTRTYNEQF
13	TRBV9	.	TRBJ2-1	ASSAAGTDYNEQF
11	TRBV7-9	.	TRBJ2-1	ATNTGGYNEQF
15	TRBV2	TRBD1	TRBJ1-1	ASSEEGTVFMNTEAF
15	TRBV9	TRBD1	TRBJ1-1	ASSVGWGDRWETEAF
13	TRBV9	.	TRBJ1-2	ASSTSKGPDYGYT
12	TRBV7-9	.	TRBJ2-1	ASSLAQGYNEQF
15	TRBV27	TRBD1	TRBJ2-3	ASSPHRDRLSTDTQY
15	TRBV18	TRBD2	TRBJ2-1	ASSRGPSTSAYNEQF
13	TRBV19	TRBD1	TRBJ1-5	ATGTAGYSNQPQH
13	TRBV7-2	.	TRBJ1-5	ASSLGGTSNQPQH
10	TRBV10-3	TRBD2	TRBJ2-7	ASREALYEQY
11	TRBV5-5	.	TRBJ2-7	ASSIGGSSEQY
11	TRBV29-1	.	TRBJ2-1	SVEAGGVNEQF
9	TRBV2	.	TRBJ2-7	ASGTYREQY
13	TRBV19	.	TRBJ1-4	ASKVWNREDEKLF
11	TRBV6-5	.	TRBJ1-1	ASSPGAVTEAF